Below, one TCR beta chain is given with its context. CDR3 size: 14 residues. V gave up 3 bases and J gave up 6 bases, with 13 bases separating them. CDR1 and CDR2 (germline): MGHRA, YSYEKL. Here immunoSEQ multiplex PCR was the method, and the copy in TCRdb shows in-frame clones only, minus some. The table records 95,000 to 150,000 clones, approximately 90% of them present only once. This entry comes from a study of PD-1 blockade in mismatch repair-deficient tumors. The receptor was derived from an adult with mismatch repair-deficient cancer. The genes are TRBV4-1 and TRBJ2-3, with D maybe TRBD1 (6 bases). Sequenced here: peripheral blood, sampled 44 weeks after starting pembrolizumab. The CDR3 nucleotides read TGCGCCAGCAGCCACCAGAACAGGGTTGATACGCAGTATTTT. Translated: CASSHQNRVDTQYF.